This T cell receptor (beta chain) is drawn from a study of blood T cell repertoires in COVID-19. Study at large: Sites in the United States, Italy and Spain provided acute and convalescent COVID-19 samples. The cDNA or gDNA used as material had been derived from T cells, B-cell-depleted T cells, or PBMCs.

Clones were read by immunoSEQ multiplex PCR, and TCRdb kept only the in-frame ones, dropping some. Here the sample spans 30,000 to 35,000 clones, over 90% being singletons. This clone was counted once. Germline assignment: CDR1 SGHDT and CDR2 YYEEEE. V lost 4 bases, J lost 1 base, and 5 bases stayed unmatched. The CDR3 runs to 15 residues. This receptor was taken from a human donor in a cohort sampled during active COVID-19. The rearrangement joins TRBV5-6 to TRBJ2-1; 7 nucleotides align to TRBD2. The specimen was peripheral blood. The CDR3: CASSRPRESYNEQFF. The CDR3 nucleotides read TGTGCCAGCAGCAGACCGCGGGAGTCCTACAATGAGCAGTTCTTC.